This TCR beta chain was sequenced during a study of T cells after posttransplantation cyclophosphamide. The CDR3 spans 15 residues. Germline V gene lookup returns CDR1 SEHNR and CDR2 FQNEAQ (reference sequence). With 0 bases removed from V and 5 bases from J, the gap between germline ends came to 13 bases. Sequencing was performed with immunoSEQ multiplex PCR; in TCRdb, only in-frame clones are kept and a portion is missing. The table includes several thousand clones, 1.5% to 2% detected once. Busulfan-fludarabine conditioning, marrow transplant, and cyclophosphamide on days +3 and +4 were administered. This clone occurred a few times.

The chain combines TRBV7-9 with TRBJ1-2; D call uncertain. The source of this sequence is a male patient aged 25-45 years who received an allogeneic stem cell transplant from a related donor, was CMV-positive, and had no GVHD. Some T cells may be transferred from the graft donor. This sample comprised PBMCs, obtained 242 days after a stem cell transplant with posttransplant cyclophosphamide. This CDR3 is CASSLAQDWFYGYTF. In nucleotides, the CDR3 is TGTGCCAGCAGCTTAGCTCAGGACTGGTTTTATGGCTACACCTTC.